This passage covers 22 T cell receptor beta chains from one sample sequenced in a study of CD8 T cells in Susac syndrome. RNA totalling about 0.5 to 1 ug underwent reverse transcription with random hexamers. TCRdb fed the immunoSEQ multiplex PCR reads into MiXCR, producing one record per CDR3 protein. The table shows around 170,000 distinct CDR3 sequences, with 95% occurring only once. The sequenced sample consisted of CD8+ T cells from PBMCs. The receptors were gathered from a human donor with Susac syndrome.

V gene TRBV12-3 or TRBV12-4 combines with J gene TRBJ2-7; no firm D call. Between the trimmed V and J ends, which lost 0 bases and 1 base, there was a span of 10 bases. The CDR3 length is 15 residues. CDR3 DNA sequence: TGTGCCAGCAGTTTAGCATACGGGTCTTCCTACGAGCAGTACTTC. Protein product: CASSLAYGSSYEQYF.

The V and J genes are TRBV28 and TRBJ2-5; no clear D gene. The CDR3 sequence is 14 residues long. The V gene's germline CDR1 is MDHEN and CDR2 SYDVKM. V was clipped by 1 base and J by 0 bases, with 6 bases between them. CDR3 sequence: CASSLLQNQETQYF. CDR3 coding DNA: TGTGCCAGCAGTTTATTGCAGAACCAAGAGACCCAGTACTTC.

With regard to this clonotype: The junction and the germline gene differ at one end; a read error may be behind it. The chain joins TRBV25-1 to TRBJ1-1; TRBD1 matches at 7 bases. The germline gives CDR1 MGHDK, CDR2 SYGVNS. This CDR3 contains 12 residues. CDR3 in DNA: TGTGCCAGCAGGACAGGGAACGCTGAAGCTTTCTTT. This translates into CASRTGNAEAFF. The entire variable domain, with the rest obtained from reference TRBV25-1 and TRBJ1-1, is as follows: EADIYQTPRYLVIGTGKKITLECSQTMGHDKMYWYQQDPGMELHLIHYSYGVNSTEKGDLSSESTVSRIRTEHFPLTLESARPSHTSQYLCASRTGNAEAFFGQGTRLTVV.

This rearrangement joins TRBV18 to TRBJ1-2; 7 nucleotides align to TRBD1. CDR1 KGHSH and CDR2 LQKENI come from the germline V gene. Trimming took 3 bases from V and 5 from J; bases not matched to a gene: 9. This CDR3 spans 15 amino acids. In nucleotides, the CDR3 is TGTGCCAGCTCACCCACGACAGGGCAGTCATATGGCTACACCTTC. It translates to CASSPTTGQSYGYTF.

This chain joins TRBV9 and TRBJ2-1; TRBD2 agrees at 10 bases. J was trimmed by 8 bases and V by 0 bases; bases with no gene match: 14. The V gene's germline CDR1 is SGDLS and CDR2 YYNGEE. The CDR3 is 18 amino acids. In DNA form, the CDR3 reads TGTGCCAGCAGCGTAGGAGGAGGTAGCGGGGGGCCCGGCGATGAGCAGTTCTTC. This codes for CASSVGGGSGGPGDEQFF.

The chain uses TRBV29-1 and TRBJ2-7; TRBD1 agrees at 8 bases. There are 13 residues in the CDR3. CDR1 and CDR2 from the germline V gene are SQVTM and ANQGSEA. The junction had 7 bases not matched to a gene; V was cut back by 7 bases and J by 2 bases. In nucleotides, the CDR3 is TGCAGCGCAGGACAGGGATTAACCTACGAGCAGTACTTC. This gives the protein CSAGQGLTYEQYF.

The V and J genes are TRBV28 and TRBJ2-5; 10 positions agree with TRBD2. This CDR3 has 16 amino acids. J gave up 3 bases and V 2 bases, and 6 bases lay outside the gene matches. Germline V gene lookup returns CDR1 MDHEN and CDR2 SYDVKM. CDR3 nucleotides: TGTGCCAGCAGTTTAGCTGTCCTAGCGGGAGAAGAGACCCAGTACTTC. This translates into CASSLAVLAGEETQYF. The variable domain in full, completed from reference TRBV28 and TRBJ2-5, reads DVKVTQSSRYLVKRTGEKVFLECVQDMDHENMFWYRQDPGLGLRLIYFSYDVKMKEKGDIPEGYSVSREKKERFSLILESASTNQTSMYLCASSLAVLAGEETQYFGPGTRLLVL.

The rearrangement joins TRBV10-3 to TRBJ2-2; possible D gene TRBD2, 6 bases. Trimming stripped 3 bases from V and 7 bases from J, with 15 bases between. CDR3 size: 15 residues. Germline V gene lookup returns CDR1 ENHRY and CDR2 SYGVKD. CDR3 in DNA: TGTGCCATCAGTGACACCCTGGCGGGGAACGGGGAGCTGTTTTTT. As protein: CAISDTLAGNGELFF.

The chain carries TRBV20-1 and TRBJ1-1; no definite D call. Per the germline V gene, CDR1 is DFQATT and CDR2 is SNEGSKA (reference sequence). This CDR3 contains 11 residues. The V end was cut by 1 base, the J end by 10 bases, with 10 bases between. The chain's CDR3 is CSARGLSGAFF. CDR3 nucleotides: TGCAGTGCTAGAGGACTTAGCGGAGCTTTCTTT.

CDR3 bases: TGCAGTGCTAGAGATAGCGCGTACCAAGAGACCCAGTACTTC. This translates into CSARDSAYQETQYF. This chain connects TRBV20-1 to TRBJ2-5; D might be TRBD2 (5 bases). Germline V gene data show CDR1 as DFQATT and CDR2 as SNEGSKA (reference sequence). The V end was cut by 0 bases, the J end by 0 bases, with 8 bases between. The CDR3 contains 14 residues.

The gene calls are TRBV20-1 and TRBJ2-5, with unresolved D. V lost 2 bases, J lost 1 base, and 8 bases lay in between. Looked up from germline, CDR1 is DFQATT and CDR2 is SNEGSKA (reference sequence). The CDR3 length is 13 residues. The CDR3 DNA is TGCAGTGCTAGATATCTGACCCAAGAGACCCAGTACTTC. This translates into CSARYLTQETQYF.

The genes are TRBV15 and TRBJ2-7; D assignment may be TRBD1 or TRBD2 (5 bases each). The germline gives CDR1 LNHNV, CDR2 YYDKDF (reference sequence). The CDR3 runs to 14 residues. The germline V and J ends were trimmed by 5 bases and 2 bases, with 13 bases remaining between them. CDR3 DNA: TGTGCCACCAGCCCCCGGGACGGGACCTACGAGCAGTACTTC. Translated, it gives CATSPRDGTYEQYF.

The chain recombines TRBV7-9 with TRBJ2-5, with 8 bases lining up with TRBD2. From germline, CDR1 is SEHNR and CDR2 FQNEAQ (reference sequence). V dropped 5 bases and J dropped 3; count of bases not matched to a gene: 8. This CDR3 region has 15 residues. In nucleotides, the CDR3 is TGTGCCAGCAGCCGTCAAGCGGGAGTGAAAGAGACCCAGTACTTC. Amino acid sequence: CASSRQAGVKETQYF.

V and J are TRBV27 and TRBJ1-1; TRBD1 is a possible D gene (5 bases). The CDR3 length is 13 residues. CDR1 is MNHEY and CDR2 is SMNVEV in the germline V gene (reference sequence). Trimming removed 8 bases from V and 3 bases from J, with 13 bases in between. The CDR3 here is CASLGVGYTEAFF. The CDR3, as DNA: TGTGCCAGCCTGGGGGTCGGGTACACTGAAGCTTTCTTT.

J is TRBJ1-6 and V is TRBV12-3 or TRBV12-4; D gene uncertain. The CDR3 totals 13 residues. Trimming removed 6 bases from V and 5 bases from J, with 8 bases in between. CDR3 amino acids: CASRGSDNSPLHF. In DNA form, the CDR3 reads TGTGCCAGCAGAGGGTCCGATAATTCACCCCTCCACTTT.

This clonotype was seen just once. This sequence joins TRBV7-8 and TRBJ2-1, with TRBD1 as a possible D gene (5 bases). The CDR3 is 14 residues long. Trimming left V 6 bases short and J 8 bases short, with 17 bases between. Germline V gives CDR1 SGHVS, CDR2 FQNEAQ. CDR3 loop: CASRQDRDRDEQFF. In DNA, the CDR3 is TGTGCCAGCAGACAGGACCGAGATAGGGATGAGCAGTTCTTC.

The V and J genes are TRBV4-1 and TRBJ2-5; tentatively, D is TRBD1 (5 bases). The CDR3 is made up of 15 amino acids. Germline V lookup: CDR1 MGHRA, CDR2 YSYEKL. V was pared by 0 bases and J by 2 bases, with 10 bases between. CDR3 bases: TGCGCCAGCAGCCAAGAAGACAGAAAGCAAGAGACCCAGTACTTC. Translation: CASSQEDRKQETQYF.

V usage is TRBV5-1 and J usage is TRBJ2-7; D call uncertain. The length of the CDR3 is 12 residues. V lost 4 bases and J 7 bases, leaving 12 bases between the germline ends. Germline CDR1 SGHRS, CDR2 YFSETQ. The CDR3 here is CASSPDGWEQYF. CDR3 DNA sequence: TGCGCCAGCAGCCCGGACGGTTGGGAGCAGTACTTC. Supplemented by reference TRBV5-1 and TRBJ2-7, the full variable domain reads KAGVTQTPRYLIKTRGQQVTLSCSPISGHRSVSWYQQTPGQGLQFLFEYFSETQRNKGNFPGRFSGRQFSNSRSEMNVSTLELGDSALYLCASSPDGWEQYFGPGTRLTVT.

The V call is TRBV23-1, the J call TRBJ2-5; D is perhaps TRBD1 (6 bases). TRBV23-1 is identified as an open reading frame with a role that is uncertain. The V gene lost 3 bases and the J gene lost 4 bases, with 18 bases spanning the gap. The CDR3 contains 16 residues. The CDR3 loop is CASSHTPQQGGETQYF. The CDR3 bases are TGCGCCAGCAGTCATACTCCACAACAGGGTGGAGAGACCCAGTACTTC.

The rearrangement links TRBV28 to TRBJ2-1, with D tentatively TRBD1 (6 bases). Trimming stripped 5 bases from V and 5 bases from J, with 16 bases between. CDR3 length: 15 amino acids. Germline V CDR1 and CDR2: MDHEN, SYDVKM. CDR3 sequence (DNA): TGTGCCAGCAGTACTAAGGGGGTAAGCGACAATGAGCAGTTCTTC. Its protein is CASSTKGVSDNEQFF.

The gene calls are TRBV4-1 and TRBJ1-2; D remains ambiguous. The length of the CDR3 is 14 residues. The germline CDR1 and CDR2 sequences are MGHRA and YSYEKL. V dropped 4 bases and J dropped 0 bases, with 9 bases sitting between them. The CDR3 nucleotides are TGCGCCAGCAGCCGACCCGAGTCTAACTATGGCTACACCTTC. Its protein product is CASSRPESNYGYTF.

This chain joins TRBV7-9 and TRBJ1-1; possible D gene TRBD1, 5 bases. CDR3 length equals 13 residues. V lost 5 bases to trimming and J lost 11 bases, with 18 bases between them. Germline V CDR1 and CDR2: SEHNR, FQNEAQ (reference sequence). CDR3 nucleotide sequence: TGTGCCAGCAGCGACTCTCGGGCAGGGTTGGCTTTCTTT. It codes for CASSDSRAGLAFF.